Listed below are T cell receptor beta chains from one sample, sequenced in a study of T-cell memory formation after mild COVID-19. Using its own MiXCR run on the 5' RACE reads, TCRdb lists one record per CDR3 protein. This repertoire shows approximately 300,000 distinct CDR3 sequences, approximately 15% found once; its top ten account for over 20%. Input material: PBMCs or a T cell subset sorted from them (not recorded which). These receptor sequences come from a man aged 18 to 30 who had mild COVID-19 (a few samples of this study predate the infection). Cell type and time point are not known. Each CDR3 is given with its conserved first and last residue. The D gene is left open where the match is weak. Rows may omit the clone size; those that give it use once, few, many or a size class.

>TRBV20-1|.|.|TRBJ1-5
CSAFLGGNQPQHF
TGCAGTGCTTTCTTAGGGGGGAATCAGCCCCAGCATTTT
>TRBV20-1|few|.|TRBJ2-5
CSARDGVPETQYF
TGCAGTGCTAGAGATGGGGTCCCAGAGACCCAGTACTTC
>TRBV7-2|.|.|TRBJ2-2
CASSLEQGSNTGELFF
TGTGCCAGCAGCTTAGAGCAGGGGTCGAACACCGGGGAGCTGTTTTTT
>TRBV12-3/TRBV12-4|few|TRBD2|TRBJ2-5
CASSAQRGGLGETQYF
TGTGCCAGCAGTGCACAGCGGGGGGGCCTCGGGGAGACCCAGTACTTC
>TRBV6-5|few|.|TRBJ1-2
CASSYRAGDYGYTF
TGTGCCAGCAGTTATCGGGCAGGGGACTATGGCTACACCTTC
>TRBV7-9|few|.|TRBJ1-2
CASSLAAGDGYTF
TGTGCCAGCAGCTTAGCAGCAGGGGACGGCTACACCTTC
>TRBV27|once|.|TRBJ1-6
CASSSPFGGNSPLHF
TGTGCCAGCAGTTCGCCCTTTGGGGGAAATTCACCCCTCCACTTT
>TRBV7-3|many|.|TRBJ2-1
CASSSATDDNEQFF
TGTGCCAGCAGCTCCGCGACAGATGACAATGAGCAGTTCTTC
>TRBV2|.|TRBD1|TRBJ1-2
CASSWGQGTYGYTF
TGTGCCAGCAGTTGGGGACAGGGGACCTATGGCTACACCTTC
>TRBV7-8|.|.|TRBJ1-2
CASSLPYQGLGYGYTF
TGTGCCAGCAGCTTACCCTACCAGGGCTTGGGTTATGGCTACACCTTC
>TRBV5-1|many|TRBD2|TRBJ2-3
CASSLGTSGGRNTQYF
TGCGCCAGCAGCTTGGGGACTAGCGGGGGAAGAAATACGCAGTATTTT
>TRBV20-1|.|.|TRBJ2-7
CSAYGSSYEQYF
TGCAGTGCCTATGGAAGCTCCTACGAGCAGTACTTC
>TRBV5-1|.|TRBD1|TRBJ2-1
CASSSGTGGWEQFF
TGCGCCAGCAGTTCCGGGACAGGGGGCTGGGAGCAGTTCTTC
>TRBV6-6|few|TRBD2|TRBJ2-4
CASSFSTTSGSALAKNIQYF
TGTGCCAGCAGTTTCTCTACCACTAGCGGGTCGGCTCTAGCCAAAAACATTCAGTACTTC
>TRBV11-3|few|TRBD1|TRBJ2-1
CASSSDTGDRGGNEQFF
TGTGCCAGCAGCTCCGATACGGGGGACAGGGGAGGCAATGAGCAGTTCTTC
>TRBV5-1|many|.|TRBJ2-7
CASSVGDTRSYEQYF
TGCGCCAGCAGCGTAGGGGACACCCGATCCTACGAGCAGTACTTC
>TRBV28|.|TRBD2|TRBJ2-5
CASSPPRLAGVETQYF
TGTGCCAGCAGTCCCCCGAGGCTAGCGGGGGTAGAGACCCAGTACTTC
>TRBV6-2/TRBV6-3|few|.|TRBJ1-1
CASSEFRVGRLKGAFF
TGTGCCAGCAGTGAATTCAGGGTCGGAAGACTAAAAGGAGCTTTCTTT
>TRBV7-9|.|TRBD1|TRBJ1-2
CASSLSMTGNYGYTF
TGTGCCAGCAGCTTGTCTATGACAGGGAACTATGGCTACACCTTC
>TRBV7-2|.|.|TRBJ1-6
CASSQGRYNSPLHF
TGTGCCAGCAGCCAAGGACGGTATAATTCACCCCTCCACTTT
>TRBV7-9|.|.|TRBJ2-5
CASSSDLKGETQYF
TGTGCCAGCAGCTCAGACTTGAAAGGGGAGACCCAGTACTTC
>TRBV14|.|.|TRBJ2-7
CASSQAVGSYEQYF
TGTGCCAGCAGCCAAGCGGTGGGATCGTACGAGCAGTACTTC
>TRBV7-2|.|TRBD1|TRBJ1-6
CASSGQGPTYNSPLHF
TGTGCCAGCAGCGGACAGGGGCCCACCTATAATTCACCCCTCCACTTT
>TRBV7-9|.|TRBD2|TRBJ2-3
CASSPPGSGGQADTQYF
TGTGCCAGCAGCCCACCGGGTTCGGGGGGTCAGGCAGATACGCAGTATTTT
>TRBV20-1|few|.|TRBJ2-1
CSASGGSDEQFF
TGCAGTGCTAGCGGGGGTTCCGATGAGCAGTTCTTC
>TRBV11-2|few|.|TRBJ2-5
CASSLELDGWQETQYF
TGTGCCAGCAGCTTAGAACTCGACGGTTGGCAAGAGACCCAGTACTTC
>TRBV11-2|.|TRBD2|TRBJ2-1
CASSLGTSGASYNEQFF
TGTGCCAGCAGCTTAGGGACTAGCGGAGCCTCCTACAATGAGCAGTTCTTC
>TRBV6-5|few|.|TRBJ2-1
CASSVSLSNEQFF
TGTGCCAGCAGTGTATCCTTGAGCAATGAGCAGTTCTTC
>TRBV12-3/TRBV12-4|.|TRBD1|TRBJ2-7
CASRPGQAYEQYF
TGTGCCAGCAGGCCGGGACAGGCCTACGAGCAGTACTTC
>TRBV28|.|.|TRBJ1-1
CASSPRREENTEAFF
TGTGCCAGCAGTCCCCGCCGGGAGGAGAACACTGAAGCTTTCTTT
>TRBV4-1|.|.|TRBJ2-2
CASSQGRVYTGELFF
TGCGCCAGCAGCCAAGGCAGGGTTTACACCGGGGAGCTGTTTTTT
>TRBV28|.|TRBD1|TRBJ1-2
CASSLFGQVVGGYTF
TGTGCCAGCAGTTTGTTTGGACAGGTGGTAGGTGGCTACACCTTC
>TRBV5-1|.|.|TRBJ2-4
CASSLALAAKNIQYF
TGCGCCAGCAGCTTGGCGCTGGCGGCCAAAAACATTCAGTACTTC